This entry lists 27 T cell receptor beta chains sequenced from one sample in a study of T cell responses to AZD1222 COVID-19 vaccine. Profiling relied on immunoSEQ multiplex PCR, and the TCRdb table lists in-frame clones only, not all of them. The data contain 150,000 or so clones, about nine tenths of them singletons. This specimen was peripheral blood, taken on day 0 of AZD1222 vaccination. These receptors originate from an adult in good health.

The gene calls are TRBV19 and TRBJ1-6; tentative D call: TRBD1 (6 bases). This CDR3 is built from 14 residues. The V gene's germline CDR1 is LNHDA and CDR2 SQIVND (reference sequence). Trimming removed 3 bases at V and 6 bases at J, with 9 bases between. The CDR3 DNA sequence: TGTGCCAGTAGTATTCGAGGGGGTAATTCACCCCTCCACTTT. This sequence encodes CASSIRGGNSPLHF.

The chain couples TRBV5-6 to TRBJ2-4; D may be TRBD2 (6 bases). Germline V gene sequence: CDR1 SGHDT, CDR2 YYEEEE. The V end lost 4 bases, the J end lost 3 bases, and 14 bases lay between the germline ends. The CDR3 is made up of 15 amino acids. The CDR3 protein is CASSHGGVDKNIQYF. The DNA for the CDR3 is TGTGCCAGCAGCCACGGAGGGGTGGACAAAAACATTCAGTACTTC.

The V and J genes are TRBV28 and TRBJ2-3; no definite D call. There are 20 residues in the CDR3. Looked up from germline, CDR1 is MDHEN and CDR2 is SYDVKM. Trimming took 6 bases from V and 0 from J, leaving 28 bases between them. The CDR3 spells CASSSIEPSTDHTSTDTQYF. DNA of the CDR3: TGTGCCAGCAGCTCCATCGAGCCATCGACGGACCACACTAGCACAGATACGCAGTATTTT.

The chain has TRBV7-2 and TRBJ1-1; TRBD1 agrees at 9 bases. Germline V gene lookup returns CDR1 SGHTA and CDR2 FQGNSA. This CDR3 is built from 16 residues. The ends lost 5 bases at V and 0 bases at J; junction bases unmatched: 7. CDR3: CASSLHRGPLNTEAFF. Here the CDR3 DNA reads TGTGCCAGCAGCCTCCACAGGGGGCCGCTGAACACTGAAGCTTTCTTT.

The chain combines TRBV7-2 with TRBJ1-1; 8 bases are a match to TRBD1. The germline CDR1 and CDR2 sequences are SGHTA and FQGNSA. The CDR3 is made up of 14 amino acids. V gave up 3 bases and J gave up 4 bases; unmatched junction bases: 4. The CDR3 DNA follows: TGTGCCAGCAGCTTCGACAGGGGAGGCACTGAAGCTTTCTTT. It encodes CASSFDRGGTEAFF.

This clone occurred once. This sequence joins TRBV7-2 and TRBJ2-3, with TRBD2 matching over 11 bases. Germline-derived CDR1 and CDR2 are SGHTA and FQGNSA. The CDR3 has 16 residues. With 5 bases clipped from V and 2 bases from J, the junction kept 6 bases outside the gene matches. The CDR3 is CASSPISGGDTDTQYF. CDR3 DNA: TGTGCCAGCAGCCCCATTAGCGGGGGGGACACAGATACGCAGTATTTT.

This chain connects TRBV6-2 or TRBV6-3 to TRBJ1-1; TRBD1 aligns across 10 bases. CDR3 length: 15 residues. The germline CDR1 and CDR2 sequences are MNHEY and SVGEGT. V was clipped by 1 base and J by 3 bases; unmatched bases: 2. CDR3 sequence: CASSYWDRGDTEAFF. As DNA, the CDR3 is TGTGCCAGCAGTTACTGGGACAGGGGTGACACTGAAGCTTTCTTT.

This chain connects TRBV5-1 to TRBJ2-3; 12 nucleotides match TRBD1. CDR3 length equals 15 residues. CDR1 SGHRS and CDR2 YFSETQ come from the germline V gene. V was clipped by 6 bases and J by 4 bases; unmatched bases: 6. The CDR3 coding sequence is TGCGCCAGCATGTTAGGGACAGGGGGCGCAGATACGCAGTATTTT. This sequence encodes CASMLGTGGADTQYF. The whole variable domain, remainder taken from reference TRBV5-1 and TRBJ2-3, is KAGVTQTPRYLIKTRGQQVTLSCSPISGHRSVSWYQQTPGQGLQFLFEYFSETQRNKGNFPGRFSGRQFSNSRSEMNVSTLELGDSALYLCASMLGTGGADTQYFGPGTRLTVL.

J is TRBJ2-3 and V is TRBV30, with D tentatively TRBD1 (8 bases). With 5 bases removed from V and 7 bases from J, the gap between germline ends came to 19 bases. The CDR3 runs 14 residues. Germline CDR1 GTSNPN, CDR2 SVGIG (reference sequence). The CDR3: CAWGGDRTPYTQYF. The DNA for the CDR3 is TGTGCCTGGGGGGGGGACAGGACTCCCTATACGCAGTATTTT. Using reference TRBV30 and TRBJ2-3 for the parts outside the CDR3, the full variable domain is SQTIHQWPATLVQPVGSPLSLECTVEGTSNPNLYWYRQAAGRGLQLLFYSVGIGQISSEVPQNLSASRPQDRQFILSSKKLLLSDSGFYLCAWGGDRTPYTQYFGPGTRLTVL.

The chain is built from TRBV19 and TRBJ1-1; D remains ambiguous. CDR3 length: 13 amino acids. V was trimmed by 3 bases and J by 7 bases, leaving 12 bases between them. Germline V lookup: CDR1 LNHDA, CDR2 SQIVND (reference sequence). CDR3 residues: CASSIGLSIEAFF. CDR3 nucleotides: TGTGCCAGTAGTATCGGACTATCCATTGAAGCTTTCTTT.

The CDR3 DNA is TGTGCCAGTAGTATGGCCCTCGGGGGGAACACTGAAGCTTTCTTT. Its protein product is CASSMALGGNTEAFF. The rearrangement uses TRBV19 and TRBJ1-1; perhaps TRBD1 as D (5 bases). The germline V gene encodes CDR1 LNHDA and CDR2 SQIVND (reference sequence). The CDR3 is 15 residues long. Trimming stripped 3 bases from V and 1 base from J, with 12 bases between. The full variable domain, completed using reference TRBV19 and TRBJ1-1, is DGGITQSPKYLFRKEGQNVTLSCEQNLNHDAMYWYRQDPGQGLRLIYYSQIVNDFQKGDIAEGYSVSREKKESFPLTVTSAQKNPTAFYLCASSMALGGNTEAFFGQGTRLTVV.

The V and J genes are TRBV4-3 and TRBJ2-3, with 8 bases matching TRBD1. The CDR3 runs to 16 residues. The V segment lost 3 bases and the J segment 0 bases; nucleotides outside the gene matches: 5. Germline V gene data show CDR1 as LGHNA and CDR2 as YSLEER. The CDR3 loop is CASSQDRDPSTDTQYF. DNA for the CDR3: TGCGCCAGCAGCCAGGACAGGGACCCTAGCACAGATACGCAGTATTTT.

The chain uses TRBV9 and TRBJ1-3; no clear D gene. This CDR3 is 16 amino acids long. CDR1 is SGDLS, CDR2 YYNGEE, per germline. V lost 4 bases, J lost 0 bases, and 14 bases lay in between. The chain's CDR3 is CASSLGATSSGNTIYF. The CDR3 region has the DNA TGTGCCAGCAGCCTCGGAGCCACGAGCTCTGGAAACACCATATATTTT. The whole variable domain, remainder taken from reference TRBV9 and TRBJ1-3, is DSGVTQTPKHLITATGQRVTLRCSPRSGDLSVYWYQQSLDQGLQFLIQYYNGEERAKGNILERFSAQQFPDLHSELNLSSLELGDSALYFCASSLGATSSGNTIYFGEGSWLTVV.

This clone was seen a handful of times. J is TRBJ1-2 and V is TRBV6-5, with 12 bases lining up with TRBD1. There are 14 residues in the CDR3. Per germline, CDR1 MNHEY and CDR2 SVGAGI. Trimming removed 6 bases from V and 3 bases from J; junction bases left unmatched: 2. The CDR3 reads CASRRDRGHYGYTF. DNA of the CDR3: TGTGCCAGCAGACGGGACAGGGGGCACTATGGCTACACCTTC.

The chain recombines TRBV3-1 (or the pseudogene TRBV3-2) with TRBJ2-7; 11 bases are a match to TRBD1. V was pared by 0 bases and J by 4 bases, with 5 bases of the junction left unmatched. The CDR3 spans 16 residues. Germline assignment: CDR1 LGHDT and CDR2 YNNKEL (reference sequence). The CDR3 reads CASSQDGGQGDYEQYF. The CDR3 nucleotides read TGTGCCAGCAGCCAAGATGGGGGACAGGGGGATTACGAGCAGTACTTC.

This chain joins TRBV5-1 and TRBJ2-1, with D unresolved. Germline values: CDR1 SGHRS, CDR2 YFSETQ. Between the trimmed V and J ends, which lost 4 bases and 4 bases, there was a span of 12 bases. The CDR3 length is 14 residues. The CDR3, as DNA: TGCGCCAGCAGCCCCCCCCAGCGTTACAATGAGCAGTTCTTC. The encoded protein is CASSPPQRYNEQFF.

This rearrangement joins TRBV6-5 to TRBJ2-7, with D maybe TRBD2 (6 bases). Germline-derived CDR1 and CDR2 are MNHEY and SVGAGI. V shed 7 bases and J shed 4 bases, with 14 bases lying between them. This CDR3 contains 13 residues. CDR3 sequence reads: CASTRDFSYEQYF. CDR3 nucleotides: TGTGCCAGCACCCGGGACTTTTCATACGAGCAGTACTTC.

This rearrangement joins TRBV13 to TRBJ1-4; a weak D match, TRBD1 (5 bases). The CDR3 sequence is 15 residues long. Trimming cost V 6 bases and J 5 bases, with 16 bases left between them. Germline V gene data show CDR1 as PRHDT and CDR2 as FYEKMQ (reference sequence). DNA of the CDR3: TGTGCCAGCAGACTTGAAGGGACGGCGAATGAAAAACTGTTTTTT. Its translation is CASRLEGTANEKLFF.

CDR3 sequence: CASSFRTSGASGELFF. Written as DNA, the CDR3 is TGTGCCAGCAGTTTCCGGACTAGCGGGGCGTCCGGGGAGCTGTTTTTT. V usage is TRBV6-5 and J usage is TRBJ2-2; 12 bases fit TRBD2. J gave up 6 bases and V 4 bases, and 6 bases lay outside the gene matches. CDR1 is MNHEY, CDR2 SVGAGI, per germline. The CDR3 runs to 16 residues.

The chain couples TRBV7-2 to TRBJ1-4; unclear D gene. The CDR3 is made up of 15 amino acids. CDR1 SGHTA and CDR2 FQGNSA come from the germline V gene. V was clipped by 5 bases and J by 7 bases, with 17 bases between them. The CDR3 region is CASSQARAMSEKLFF. In DNA, the CDR3 is TGTGCCAGCAGCCAAGCACGGGCGATGAGTGAAAAACTGTTTTTT.

For the CDR3, the DNA is TGCGCCAGCAGCCTGCAGGGCAGTCAGCCCCAGCATTTT. Its protein product is CASSLQGSQPQHF. The rearrangement uses TRBV4-1 and TRBJ1-5, with TRBD1 as a possible D gene (5 bases). Trimming pared 4 bases from V and 6 bases from J, leaving 10 bases between. The CDR3 contains 13 residues. Germline V lookup: CDR1 MGHRA, CDR2 YSYEKL.

The chain recombines TRBV5-1 with TRBJ2-6, with D hard to call. This CDR3 has 14 amino acids. Germline loops: CDR1 SGHRS, CDR2 YFSETQ. V was clipped by 6 bases and J by 0 bases, with 7 bases between them. CDR3 bases: TGCGCCAGCAAGGAACCCTCTGGGGCCAACGTCCTGACTTTC. This codes for CASKEPSGANVLTF.

The V call is TRBV7-3, the J call TRBJ2-1; D possibly corresponds to TRBD1 (5 bases). V was shortened by 0 bases and J by 2 bases, with 11 bases between the two germline ends. CDR1 and CDR2 (germline): SGHTA, FQGTGA. This CDR3 region has 16 residues. The chain's CDR3 is CASSLTPGPTYNEQFF. CDR3 DNA: TGTGCCAGCAGCTTAACCCCAGGGCCAACCTACAATGAGCAGTTCTTC.

The genes are TRBV4-1 and TRBJ1-6; D unresolved. V lost 2 bases and J 9 bases, leaving 11 bases between the germline ends. In germline, CDR1 is MGHRA, CDR2 YSYEKL. This CDR3 is built from 14 residues. CDR3 residues: CASSQLRAISPLHF. DNA for the CDR3: TGCGCCAGCAGCCAACTTCGGGCGATTTCACCCCTCCACTTT.

The DNA for the CDR3 is TGTGCCAGCAGTGACTCGAAGGGGTCGGTAAACGTACGAAATTCACCCCTCCACTTT. Encoded protein: CASSDSKGSVNVRNSPLHF. J is TRBJ1-6 and V is TRBV6-4, with D possibly being TRBD1 (5 bases). The ends were cut back, 0 bases at V and 7 bases at J, with 22 bases in the middle. The CDR3 totals 19 residues. Per germline, CDR1 MRHNA and CDR2 SNTAGT.

The V and J genes are TRBV5-1 and TRBJ1-1, with D hard to call. Germline CDR1 reads SGHRS; CDR2 reads YFSETQ. The CDR3 is 14 amino acids. The V end was cut by 6 bases, the J end by 3 bases, with 15 bases between. In DNA, the CDR3 is TGCGCCAGCAACCTGGGAAGGTGGGACACTGAAGCTTTCTTT. Its translation: CASNLGRWDTEAFF. Together with reference TRBV5-1 and TRBJ1-1, the CDR3 gives the full variable domain: KAGVTQTPRYLIKTRGQQVTLSCSPISGHRSVSWYQQTPGQGLQFLFEYFSETQRNKGNFPGRFSGRQFSNSRSEMNVSTLELGDSALYLCASNLGRWDTEAFFGQGTRLTVV.

This sequence joins TRBV3-1 (or the pseudogene TRBV3-2) and TRBJ2-1, with 11 bases aligning to TRBD2. Losses at the gene ends were 0 bases for V and 8 bases for J; bases not matched to a gene: 3. The germline V gene has CDR1 LGHDT and CDR2 YNNKEL (reference sequence). There are 15 residues in the CDR3. CDR3: CASSQDSGRGYEQFF. In DNA, the CDR3 is TGTGCCAGCAGCCAAGATAGCGGGAGGGGCTATGAGCAGTTCTTC.